This TCR beta chain was found in a study of cytomegalovirus exposure and HLA in healthy donors. Study-level results: For cytomegalovirus status, the classifier reportedly gave diagnoses with high specificity and sensitivity. The study flagged about 160 TCR beta chains as cytomegalovirus-associated. There was a cluster of highly shared sequence variants that was likely a sequencing artifact. TRBV6-2, TRBV6-3 and some other V segments were unresolvable in 87-base-pair reads.

Per germline, CDR1 LNHNV and CDR2 YYDKDF (reference sequence). With 0 bases removed from V and 2 bases from J, the gap between germline ends came to 13 bases. This CDR3 contains 16 residues. The PCR contained 60 Vbeta and 13 Jbeta primers. Assay: immunoSEQ multiplex PCR; the TCRdb copy retains only in-frame clones and omits some. The sample records 33,000 or so clones, around nine tenths being singletons. In the case of this clone: Its antigen is as yet unknown.

What was sequenced was PBMCs. The receptor comes from a woman aged 18-35 years in good health and CMV-seronegative. The rearrangement links TRBV15 to TRBJ1-1; D is perhaps TRBD1 (5 bases). CDR3 amino acids: CATSREPRGVNTEAFF. CDR3 DNA: TGTGCCACCAGCAGAGAACCCCGGGGGGTTAACACTGAAGCTTTCTTT.